The sequence of this TCR beta chain was determined in a study of T cells in Graves' hyperthyroidism and ophthalmopathy. Amplification targeted TCR beta CDR3 regions from RNA transcripts. During a first-round RT-PCR of the TCR CDR3, the HTBI primer set was used. TCRdb processed the multiplex PCR reads anew with MiXCR; each CDR3 protein has one entry. This sample has hundreds of thousands of distinct CDR3 sequences, with 14% found just once. Trimming took 0 bases from V and 3 from J, leaving 13 bases between them. The germline CDR1 and CDR2 sequences are LNHNV and YYDKDF (reference sequence). The CDR3 consists of 16 residues. Findings and caveats of the study: Ophthalmopathy and stable hyperthyroidism were separated by a 13 V-J model.

This clonotype was observed a single time. Its antigen is unknown. The source of this sequence is a woman under 30 with Graves' hyperthyroidism. V and J are TRBV15 and TRBJ2-3; perhaps TRBD1 as D (6 bases). Sequencing input: blood. The CDR3 bases are TGTGCCACCAGCAGAGATATGTGGGGGCTAACAGATACGCAGTATTTT. Translating it yields CATSRDMWGLTDTQYF. Complete variable domain (other parts from reference TRBV15 and TRBJ2-3): DAMVIQNPRYQVTQFGKPVTLSCSQTLNHNVMYWYQQKSSQAPKLLFHYYDKDFNNEADTPDNFQSRRPNTSFCFLDIRSPGLGDTAMYLCATSRDMWGLTDTQYFGPGTRLTVL.